Each of the 25 T cell receptor beta chains below was sequenced from the same sample in a study of OX40 agonist ivuxolimab in advanced cancers. Only in-frame clones appear in the TCRdb table, and some are missing; sequencing was by immunoSEQ multiplex PCR. Among roughly 80,000 clones listed, roughly 85% were seen once. Sequenced material: CD4+ or CD8+ T cells sorted from blood, taken in a trial of the OX40 agonist ivuxolimab. These receptors were taken from an adult with an advanced solid tumor such as melanoma, head and neck, liver or kidney cancer.

Regarding this clone: The junction shows a germline mismatch at one end, possibly a read error. Within the sample, other DNA sequences also encode this same CDR3. The chain links TRBV19 to TRBJ1-6; a possible D gene is TRBD1 (5 bases). CDR1 and CDR2 (germline): LNHDA, SQIVND (reference sequence). The CDR3 extends over 15 amino acids. The CDR3 sequence is CASSITKGDGSPLHF. The CDR3 nucleotides are TGCGCCAGTAGTATAACGAAAGGGGATGGCTCACCCCTCCACTTT.

In this sample, this clone is medium-sized. The chain links TRBV6-1 to TRBJ2-2; either TRBD1 or TRBD2 may supply D (5 bases each). The CDR3 has 16 residues. CDR1 and CDR2 from the germline V gene are MNHNS and SASEGT. V was trimmed by 3 bases and J by 4 bases, leaving 15 bases between them. DNA for the CDR3: TGTGCCAGCAGTGAGGGACCGACTCGGGTCACCGGGGAGCTGTTTTTT. It is translated as CASSEGPTRVTGELFF.

The V gene is TRBV19, the J gene TRBJ1-1, with 7 bases that match TRBD1. In germline, CDR1 is LNHDA, CDR2 SQIVND (reference sequence). The CDR3 totals 14 residues. V dropped 3 bases and J dropped 3; count of bases not matched to a gene: 4. The CDR3 nucleotides read TGTGCCAGTAGTATCAGGGGGACAGACACTGAAGCTTTCTTT. Translated, it gives CASSIRGTDTEAFF.

J is TRBJ2-7 and V is TRBV28; D remains ambiguous. V lost 5 bases and J 2 bases, leaving 13 bases between the germline ends. The CDR3 has 14 residues. The germline V gene encodes CDR1 MDHEN and CDR2 SYDVKM. DNA of the CDR3: TGTGCCAGCAGTGCCGTATCTCCTCCCTACGAGCAGTACTTC. Encoded protein: CASSAVSPPYEQYF. Together with reference TRBV28 and TRBJ2-7, the CDR3 gives the full variable domain: DVKVTQSSRYLVKRTGEKVFLECVQDMDHENMFWYRQDPGLGLRLIYFSYDVKMKEKGDIPEGYSVSREKKERFSLILESASTNQTSMYLCASSAVSPPYEQYFGPGTRLTVT.

V usage is TRBV28 and J usage is TRBJ2-7, with D hard to call. The CDR3 spans 13 residues. V lost 5 bases to trimming and J lost 4 bases, with 12 bases between them. Germline assignment: CDR1 MDHEN and CDR2 SYDVKM. The CDR3 bases are TGTGCCAGCAGTACTAACTTTCTGTACGAGCAGTACTTC. It specifies CASSTNFLYEQYF. Supplemented by reference TRBV28 and TRBJ2-7, the full variable domain reads DVKVTQSSRYLVKRTGEKVFLECVQDMDHENMFWYRQDPGLGLRLIYFSYDVKMKEKGDIPEGYSVSREKKERFSLILESASTNQTSMYLCASSTNFLYEQYFGPGTRLTVT.

This clone showed up just a few times. The V call is TRBV5-1, the J call TRBJ1-1, with D perhaps matching TRBD1 (6 bases). The germline V gene has CDR1 SGHRS and CDR2 YFSETQ. This CDR3 has 13 amino acids. Trimming removed 7 bases at V and 4 bases at J, with 14 bases between. CDR3: CASVYREGTEAFF. CDR3 DNA: TGCGCCAGCGTCTACAGGGAGGGCACTGAAGCTTTCTTT.

V is TRBV7-3 and J is TRBJ2-7; the match to TRBD1 covers 7 bases. The trim removed 3 bases at V and 3 bases at J, leaving 5 bases unmatched. The CDR3 consists of 14 residues. Germline values: CDR1 SGHTA, CDR2 FQGTGA. This chain's CDR3 is CASSLYQGVYEQYF. The CDR3 DNA is TGTGCCAGCAGCTTGTACCAGGGGGTCTACGAGCAGTACTTC.

The chain recombines TRBV18 with TRBJ2-7, with D possibly TRBD1 on 7 matching bases. CDR1 is KGHSH and CDR2 is LQKENI in the germline V gene. Trimming shortened V by 3 bases and J by 7 bases, and 19 bases separated the two germline ends. CDR3 size: 15 residues. CDR3 region: CASSPRQGSGGEQYF. CDR3 DNA sequence: TGTGCCAGCTCACCCCGACAGGGCTCCGGGGGTGAGCAGTACTTC.

Comments on this clone: One end of the junction fails to match germline, which may point to a read error. This chain links TRBV7-3 with TRBJ2-7; 9 positions agree with TRBD1. The germline gives CDR1 SGHTA, CDR2 FQGTGA. CDR3 length equals 15 residues. Written as DNA, the CDR3 is TGTGCCAGCAGCGTAACCGGGACAGGGAACTACGAGCAGTACTTC. It specifies CASSVTGTGNYEQYF.

The gene calls are TRBV4-3 and TRBJ1-2; D uncertain. Looked up from germline, CDR1 is LGHNA and CDR2 is YSLEER. The V end was cut by 1 base, the J end by 4 bases, with 13 bases between. The CDR3 runs 15 residues. The CDR3 region is CASSQVRGVRYGYTF. DNA of the CDR3: TGCGCCAGCAGCCAAGTTAGAGGCGTCCGCTATGGCTACACCTTC.

The chain links TRBV2 to TRBJ2-3; TRBD1 agrees at 8 bases. The junction had 10 bases not matched to a gene; V was cut back by 6 bases and J by 2 bases. The CDR3 spans 16 residues. The germline V gene has CDR1 SNHLY and CDR2 FYNNEI. The CDR3 DNA follows: TGTGCCAGCAGCTCTGAAGACAGGGGAGTCACAGATACGCAGTATTTT. It encodes CASSSEDRGVTDTQYF.

The gene calls are TRBV6-1 and TRBJ1-5, with D uncertain. CDR1 and CDR2 (germline): MNHNS, SASEGT. The CDR3 has 15 residues. The germline V and J ends were trimmed by 0 bases and 2 bases, with 8 bases remaining between them. The CDR3: CASSEATKGNQPQHF. CDR3 sequence (DNA): TGTGCCAGCAGTGAAGCGACGAAGGGCAATCAGCCCCAGCATTTT.

V and J are TRBV20-1 and TRBJ2-1; D gene ambiguous. Germline CDR1 DFQATT, CDR2 SNEGSKA (reference sequence). There are 11 residues in the CDR3. Trimming took off 6 bases at V and 7 bases at J, with 10 bases between the two ends. The CDR3 is CSAPAQNEQFF. The CDR3 DNA reads as TGCAGTGCACCGGCACAGAATGAGCAGTTCTTC.

The chain has TRBV5-6 and TRBJ1-2, with 11 bases that match TRBD1. Trimming cost V 5 bases and J 7 bases; bases outside gene matches: 4. Per the germline V gene, CDR1 is SGHDT and CDR2 is YYEEEE. The CDR3 consists of 13 residues. CDR3 sequence (DNA): TGTGCCAGCAGTCCCGGGACAGGGGGTGGCTACACCTTC. Its protein product is CASSPGTGGGYTF.

V and J are TRBV7-6 and TRBJ2-7; D might be TRBD1 (5 bases). The germline gives CDR1 SGHVS, CDR2 FNYEAQ. The V end lost 2 bases, the J end lost 3 bases, and 29 bases lay between the germline ends. This CDR3 contains 20 residues. The DNA for the CDR3 is TGTGCCAGCAGCTTACCTCCTTCAGGGATTTCTCCTCTTACCAACTACGAGCAGTACTTC. Residues: CASSLPPSGISPLTNYEQYF.

The J gene is TRBJ1-1, the V gene TRBV5-8, with D perhaps matching TRBD1 (6 bases). The CDR3 has 15 amino acids. V shed 3 bases and J shed 4 bases, with 16 bases lying between them. CDR1 is SGHTS and CDR2 is YDEGEE in the germline V gene. The CDR3 spells CASSSGEGVRTEAFF. The CDR3, as DNA: TGTGCCAGCAGCTCAGGGGAGGGTGTGCGCACTGAAGCTTTCTTT. Based on the CDR3 plus reference TRBV5-8 and TRBJ1-1, the full variable domain is EAGVTQSPTHLIKTRGQQATLRCSPISGHTSVYWYQQALGLGLQFLLWYDEGEERNRGNFPPRFSGRQFPNYSSELNVNALELEDSALYLCASSSGEGVRTEAFFGQGTRLTVV.

This clone was found once. The chain recombines TRBV7-2 with TRBJ2-3, with 8 bases matching TRBD1. After removal of 5 bases from V and 1 base from J, the junction contained 2 bases not matched to a gene. This CDR3 has 14 amino acids. Per germline, CDR1 SGHTA and CDR2 FQGNSA. CDR3 sequence reads: CASSKTGGTDTQYF. Here the CDR3 DNA reads TGTGCCAGCAGCAAGACAGGGGGCACAGATACGCAGTATTTT.

This clone was counted a single time. The V call is TRBV5-1, the J call TRBJ2-7; 10 bases are shared with TRBD2. Per the germline V gene, CDR1 is SGHRS and CDR2 is YFSETQ. The CDR3 extends over 17 amino acids. V trimming: 0 bases; J trimming: 2 bases; junction bases outside the gene matches: 8. The CDR3: CASSLALAGVEPYEQYF. DNA of the CDR3: TGCGCCAGCAGCTTGGCCCTAGCGGGAGTGGAGCCCTACGAGCAGTACTTC.

The chain recombines TRBV19 with TRBJ1-1; weak D call: TRBD1 (5 bases). CDR3 size: 15 residues. CDR1 is LNHDA and CDR2 is SQIVND in the germline V gene (reference sequence). V dropped 2 bases and J dropped 6 bases, with 16 bases sitting between them. The CDR3 is CASSIFQGTGAEAFF. CDR3 bases: TGTGCCAGTAGTATATTCCAGGGTACAGGAGCTGAAGCTTTCTTT. Variable domain in full (rest from reference TRBV19 and TRBJ1-1): DGGITQSPKYLFRKEGQNVTLSCEQNLNHDAMYWYRQDPGQGLRLIYYSQIVNDFQKGDIAEGYSVSREKKESFPLTVTSAQKNPTAFYLCASSIFQGTGAEAFFGQGTRLTVV.

The V and J genes are TRBV7-2 and TRBJ2-7; no clear D gene. The V end was cut by 3 bases, the J end by 3 bases, with 12 bases between. CDR3 length equals 14 residues. In germline, CDR1 is SGHTA, CDR2 FQGNSA. CDR3 protein: CASSFVGSIYEQYF. CDR3 sequence (DNA): TGTGCCAGCAGCTTTGTGGGATCGATCTACGAGCAGTACTTC.

This clone was picked up a small number of times. Here the CDR3 reads CASRGTYAYEQYF. The CDR3 DNA sequence: TGTGCCAGCAGAGGGACCTACGCCTACGAGCAGTACTTC. The J gene is TRBJ2-7, the V gene TRBV28; perhaps D is TRBD1 or TRBD2 (5 bases each). Looked up from germline, CDR1 is MDHEN and CDR2 is SYDVKM. CDR3 size: 13 residues. The V end lost 6 bases, the J end lost 2 bases, and 11 bases lay between the germline ends. Full variable domain (remainder filled in from reference TRBV28 and TRBJ2-7): DVKVTQSSRYLVKRTGEKVFLECVQDMDHENMFWYRQDPGLGLRLIYFSYDVKMKEKGDIPEGYSVSREKKERFSLILESASTNQTSMYLCASRGTYAYEQYFGPGTRLTVT.

The gene calls are TRBV11-3 and TRBJ1-1; the match to TRBD1 covers 7 bases. Trimming removed 3 bases from V and 1 base from J; junction bases left unmatched: 2. This CDR3 has 14 residues. The germline V gene has CDR1 SGHNT and CDR2 YENEEA. CDR3 sequence reads: CASSLGQSNTEAFF. Written as DNA, the CDR3 is TGTGCCAGCAGCTTGGGACAGTCGAACACTGAAGCTTTCTTT.

This chain connects TRBV28 to TRBJ1-4; TRBD1 is a possible D gene (5 bases). This CDR3 is 14 amino acids long. Germline V gene sequence: CDR1 MDHEN, CDR2 SYDVKM. With 3 bases removed from V and 8 bases from J, the gap between germline ends came to 13 bases. In DNA form, the CDR3 reads TGTGCCAGCAGTTTTATAGGGGTAGGGGAAAAACTGTTTTTT. It encodes CASSFIGVGEKLFF.

This chain connects TRBV5-6 to TRBJ1-2; 10 nucleotides agree with TRBD1. V was clipped by 2 bases and J by 6 bases; unmatched bases: 16. The CDR3 covers 18 residues. Germline CDR1 SGHDT, CDR2 YYEEEE. For the CDR3, the DNA is TGTGCCAGCAGCTTCGGATGGAACCGGGACAGGGGAGGTAATGGCTACACCTTC. Its protein product is CASSFGWNRDRGGNGYTF.

This chain connects TRBV29-1 to TRBJ2-1; TRBD2 might be the D (5 bases). V lost 6 bases and J 7 bases, leaving 19 bases between the germline ends. This CDR3 is 14 amino acids long. Germline loops: CDR1 SQVTM, CDR2 ANQGSEA. The CDR3 region is CSVGGGVIGNEQFF. CDR3 DNA: TGCAGCGTCGGAGGTGGGGTGATAGGGAATGAGCAGTTCTTC.